Shown below are 6 T cell receptor beta chains from a single sample sequenced in a study of beta chain features in type 1 diabetes. Investigators reverse transcribed all isolated RNA, so they sequenced expressed TCRB transcripts. TCRdb's table, derived via immunoSEQ multiplex PCR, lists solely in-frame clones and lacks some. The repertoire holds hundreds of thousands of clones, with 15% to 18% as singletons. The specimen sequenced was naive CD4+ T cells from blood. The receptors derive from a man in his late teens or twenties in good health.

This clone was recorded a few times. The V gene is TRBV19, the J gene TRBJ2-3, with D unresolved. V gave up 4 bases and J gave up 3 bases, with 14 bases separating them. The length of the CDR3 is 15 residues. Germline V CDR1 and CDR2: LNHDA, SQIVND (reference sequence). CDR3 protein: CASSTLGWGTDTQYF. The CDR3 DNA reads TGTGCCAGTAGTACCCTGGGGTGGGGTACAGATACGCAGTATTTT.

This clone was found a few times. This chain connects TRBV5-1 to TRBJ1-1; no clear D gene. The CDR3 consists of 15 residues. Germline assignment: CDR1 SGHRS and CDR2 YFSETQ. V was trimmed by 3 bases and J by 1 base, leaving 13 bases between them. The CDR3 DNA sequence: TGCGCCAGCAGCTATGGGGTTACAAGGAACACTGAAGCTTTCTTT. This gives the protein CASSYGVTRNTEAFF.

The chain joins TRBV2 to TRBJ2-3; 8 nucleotides match TRBD1. CDR1 is SNHLY and CDR2 is FYNNEI in the germline V gene. This CDR3 spans 13 amino acids. After removal of 11 bases from V and 1 base from J, the junction contained 5 bases not matched to a gene. The CDR3 loop is CAGSGQGTDTQYF. CDR3 DNA: TGTGCCGGATCGGGACAGGGCACAGATACGCAGTATTTT.

This clone has a handful of counts. The chain is built from TRBV7-9 and TRBJ2-7; 8 bases line up with TRBD2. V gave up 5 bases and J gave up 0 bases; unmatched junction bases: 9. CDR1 SEHNR and CDR2 FQNEAQ come from the germline V gene (reference sequence). The CDR3 totals 16 residues. The DNA of the CDR3 is TGTGCCAGCAGCCCTCGACTAGCGCCCAGCTCCTACGAGCAGTACTTC. Its translation: CASSPRLAPSSYEQYF.

The V and J genes are TRBV9 and TRBJ2-2; D is unresolved. Trimming removed 4 bases at V and 3 bases at J, with 10 bases between. Germline CDR1 reads SGDLS; CDR2 reads YYNGEE. This CDR3 is 14 amino acids long. The CDR3 loop is CASSRASDTGELFF. The CDR3 DNA is TGTGCCAGCAGCCGGGCCTCCGACACCGGGGAGCTGTTTTTT.

V usage is TRBV10-3 and J usage is TRBJ2-7; D is tentatively TRBD1 or TRBD2 (5 bases each). Trimming pared 11 bases from V and 1 base from J, leaving 21 bases between. Looked up from germline, CDR1 is ENHRY and CDR2 is SYGVKD. CDR3 length equals 15 residues. CDR3 amino acids: CASKRDPEMSYEQYF. CDR3 DNA: TGTGCCTCGAAACGGGACCCAGAGATGTCCTACGAGCAGTACTTC.